The rows below give T cell receptor beta chains drawn from one sample of a study of blood T cells in healthy people across ages. One entry per CDR3 protein, called by TCRdb with MiXCR from the 5' RACE reads. Among under 2,000,000 distinct CDR3 sequences listed, about 50% were seen once. Sequences were obtained from blood. All receptors derive from a woman aged 40 to 49 in good health. Each CDR3 is given with its conserved first and last residue. The order of the fields is V gene, clone size, D gene, J gene, CDR3 DNA, CDR3 protein. The D gene is left open where the match is weak. The size entry is marked missing in some rows and otherwise reads once, few, many or a size class.

TRBV27	NA	NA	TRBJ1-6	TGTGCCAGCACCGCCGGGTTGTATAATTCACCCCTCCACTTT	CASTAGLYNSPLHF
TRBV5-1	NA	NA	TRBJ2-3	TGCGCCAGCGTACCGGACAAGGCACGAGCGGATACGCAGTATTTT	CASVPDKARADTQYF
TRBV29-1	few	NA	TRBJ1-2	TGCAGCGTTGAGAACCGCGAGGATGGCTACACCTTC	CSVENREDGYTF
TRBV4-2	NA	TRBD2	TRBJ2-7	TGTGCCTGCAGCCAAGCTAGCGGGGGCCGTAACTACGAGCAGTACTTC	CACSQASGGRNYEQYF
TRBV7-2	NA	TRBD2	TRBJ2-4	TGTGCCAGCACCGGGGGACTAGCGGGGGGCCCGGCCAAAAACATTCAGTACTTC	CASTGGLAGGPAKNIQYF
TRBV10-2	few	NA	TRBJ1-4	TGCGCCAGCAGTGACCGGAAGAATGAAAAACTGTTTTTT	CASSDRKNEKLFF
TRBV7-9	NA	NA	TRBJ2-1	TGTGCCAGCAGCACCCGACAGTTCAATGAGCAGTTCTTC	CASSTRQFNEQFF
TRBV7-2	NA	NA	TRBJ2-4	TGTGCCAGCAGCTTAGTTCGAACAGTCCAAAACATTCAGTACTTC	CASSLVRTVQNIQYF
TRBV4-2	NA	NA	TRBJ2-7	TGTGCCAGCAGCCAAGATTTGGGGGCCCTCATGTCGGGCGAGCAGTACTTC	CASSQDLGALMSGEQYF
TRBV7-2	once	TRBD2	TRBJ2-5	TGTGCCAGCAGCTTATTTGCGGGGGGGCACGAGACCCAGTACTTC	CASSLFAGGHETQYF
TRBV20-1	NA	NA	TRBJ1-6	TGCAGTGCTAGAGATATTCGGAGCAGTTTGGGATCACCCCTCCACTTT	CSARDIRSSLGSPLHF
TRBV10-3	NA	TRBD2	TRBJ2-5	TGTGCCATCAGTGACTTCGGACTAGCGGGCCCTGAGACCCAGTACTTC	CAISDFGLAGPETQYF
TRBV27	NA	NA	TRBJ2-1	TGTGCCAGCACTCCGGGACTGTCTAATGAGCAGTTCTTC	CASTPGLSNEQFF
TRBV4-2	few	NA	TRBJ2-1	TGTGCCAGCAGCCAAGGGTCAGAGGGATACAATGAGCAGTTCTTC	CASSQGSEGYNEQFF
TRBV29-1	NA	TRBD1	TRBJ1-4	TGCAGCGTCCAGACAGGGTCGGATGAAAAACTGTTTTTT	CSVQTGSDEKLFF
TRBV7-9	NA	NA	TRBJ1-2	TGTGCCAGCAGCTTAAGTGCACAGGGTGGGGGCTACACCTTC	CASSLSAQGGGYTF
TRBV7-2	NA	TRBD2	TRBJ2-1	TGTGCCAGCAGCTTAGTGGGGGGGACTAGATACAATGAGCAGTTCTTC	CASSLVGGTRYNEQFF
TRBV10-3	NA	TRBD2	TRBJ2-3	TGTGCCATCAGTGTGAGGGGACTAGCGGGGGCGATCACAGATACGCAGTATTTT	CAISVRGLAGAITDTQYF
TRBV3-1	few	NA	TRBJ2-5	TGTGCCAGCAGCCCGAAACGACAAGAGACCCAGTACTTC	CASSPKRQETQYF
TRBV10-3	NA	NA	TRBJ2-1	TGTGCCATCAGCGGATCCGACAGAGTCAATGAGCAGTTCTTC	CAISGSDRVNEQFF
TRBV6-2/TRBV6-3	few	TRBD1	TRBJ2-1	TGTGCCAGCAGTTACCGGGACAGGGGGAAGAATGAGCAGTTCTTC	CASSYRDRGKNEQFF
TRBV12-3/TRBV12-4	NA	TRBD1	TRBJ2-7	TGTGCCAGCAGGACCGCGGGGACAGGGGTCCAGTACTTC	CASRTAGTGVQYF
TRBV13	NA	NA	TRBJ2-1	TGTGCCAGCAGCCTCGGGGGTCCTGCAAATGAGCAGTTCTTC	CASSLGGPANEQFF
TRBV2	NA	NA	TRBJ2-1	TGTGCCAGCAGTGAAAGTAGAGACAATGAGCAGTTCTTC	CASSESRDNEQFF
TRBV7-2	NA	NA	TRBJ2-3	TGTGCCAGCAGCTTACGGGGGAAGAGCACAGATACGCAGTATTTT	CASSLRGKSTDTQYF
TRBV5-1	NA	NA	TRBJ1-2	TGCGCCAGCAGCTTGGAAGGGACGGGTGGCTACACCTTC	CASSLEGTGGYTF
TRBV7-2	few	TRBD2	TRBJ2-3	TGTGCCAGCAGCGGGGGACTAGCGGCTAGCACAGATACGCAGTATTTT	CASSGGLAASTDTQYF
TRBV4-1	NA	TRBD2	TRBJ2-3	TGCGCCAGCAGCCAACATCACTCGGGGGGGCCTATGGTAGATACGCAGTATTTT	CASSQHHSGGPMVDTQYF
TRBV5-1	few	NA	TRBJ2-3	TGCGCCAGCAGCTTTCAATGGGGCACAGATACGCAGTATTTT	CASSFQWGTDTQYF
TRBV5-1	NA	TRBD2	TRBJ2-3	TGCGCCAGCAGCTTGGTGGTAGCGGGGGGATCAGATACGCAGTATTTT	CASSLVVAGGSDTQYF
TRBV4-3	few	TRBD1	TRBJ2-6	TGCGCCAGCAGCCAAGATTACAGGGGATTGGTCGGGGCCAACGTCCTGACTTTC	CASSQDYRGLVGANVLTF
TRBV21-1	NA	NA	TRBJ1-5	TGTGCCAGCAGCAAATTAGCGGGGGATCAGCCCCAGCATTTT	CASSKLAGDQPQHF
TRBV11-2	once	TRBD2	TRBJ2-1	TGTGCCAGCAACAGACAGGCCCAGCGGGGGTTCAATGAGCAGTTCTTC	CASNRQAQRGFNEQFF
TRBV3-1	few	NA	TRBJ2-5	TGTGCCAGCAGCCAAGTTGGTCGGGGATACCAAGAGACCCAGTACTTC	CASSQVGRGYQETQYF
TRBV10-2	once	TRBD1	TRBJ2-7	TGCACCAGCAGTGACAGGGGCCTAGACGAGCAGTACTTC	CTSSDRGLDEQYF
TRBV9	NA	TRBD1	TRBJ1-2	TGTGCCAGCAGCACGCCGGGACAGAGCTATGGCTACACCTTC	CASSTPGQSYGYTF
TRBV12-3/TRBV12-4	NA	NA	TRBJ2-7	TGTGCCAGCAGACAGGTAGCAGCCAGCTCCTACAATGAGCAGTACTTC	CASRQVAASSYNEQYF
TRBV7-2	NA	TRBD1	TRBJ2-3	TGTGCCAGCAGCTTAGGACATACAGGGGACACGCAGTATTTT	CASSLGHTGDTQYF
TRBV5-1	NA	NA	TRBJ2-3	TGCGCCAGCAGCTTGTCCCTGCCCACAGATACGCAGTATTTT	CASSLSLPTDTQYF
TRBV7-3	NA	TRBD1	TRBJ2-3	TGTGCCAGCAGCTCACCCGACAGGGGAATTTTAGGTTCGGATACGCAGTATTTT	CASSSPDRGILGSDTQYF
TRBV5-1	NA	TRBD2	TRBJ2-5	TGCGCCGGCAGTTCCAGGACTAGCTCGGAGACCCAGTACTTC	CAGSSRTSSETQYF
TRBV20-1	few	TRBD2	TRBJ2-1	TGCAGTGGTCGGGAACTAGCGGGGCAGTTCTTC	CSGRELAGQFF
TRBV6-2/TRBV6-3	once	TRBD1	TRBJ2-7	TGTGCCAGCAGTATGGGACAGGGTTGGATCGCCTACGAGCAGTACTTC	CASSMGQGWIAYEQYF
TRBV29-1	NA	NA	TRBJ1-2	TGCTCGGCGGGACCTGAAAACTATGGCTACACCTTC	CSAGPENYGYTF
TRBV5-1	NA	NA	TRBJ2-5	TGCGCCAGCAGCTTGTGGTCCGGGATGGAGACCCAGTACTTC	CASSLWSGMETQYF
TRBV27	NA	TRBD2	TRBJ2-5	TGTGCCAGCAGTTCCACTCGGACTAGCGGGAGTAGAGAGACCCAGTACTTC	CASSSTRTSGSRETQYF
TRBV6-5	NA	TRBD1	TRBJ1-2	TGTGCCAGCAGTCGACGAGGAGGGGGCAGCTATGGCTACACCTTC	CASSRRGGGSYGYTF
TRBV4-1	NA	NA	TRBJ2-5	TGCGCCAGCAGCCAAGATACGGAGGTCCAGACCCAGTACTTC	CASSQDTEVQTQYF
TRBV6-5	NA	TRBD2	TRBJ2-5	TGTGCCAGCAGTTATGCTAGCGGGGGTCTCCAAGAGACCCAGTACTTC	CASSYASGGLQETQYF
TRBV6-5	NA	NA	TRBJ2-5	TGTGCCAGCAGTTACCAGGAGGGGACCCAGTACTTC	CASSYQEGTQYF
TRBV2	NA	NA	TRBJ2-1	TGTGCCAGCAGGAGGGGAACAGATTACAATGAGCAGTTCTTC	CASRRGTDYNEQFF
TRBV27	NA	NA	TRBJ2-7	TGTGCCAGCAGACACCCAAGGGAGCAGTACTTC	CASRHPREQYF